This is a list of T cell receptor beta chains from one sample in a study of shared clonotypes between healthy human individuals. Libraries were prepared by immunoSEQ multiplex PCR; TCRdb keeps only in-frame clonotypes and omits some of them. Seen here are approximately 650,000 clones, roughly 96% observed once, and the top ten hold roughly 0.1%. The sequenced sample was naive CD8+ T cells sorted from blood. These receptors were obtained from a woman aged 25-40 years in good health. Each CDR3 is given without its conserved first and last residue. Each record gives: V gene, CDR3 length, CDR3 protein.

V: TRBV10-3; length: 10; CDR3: AISELRGEQY
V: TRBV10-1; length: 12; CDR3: ASSLGSPGYEQY
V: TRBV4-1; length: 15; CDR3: ASSQTPGTGKGSEQY
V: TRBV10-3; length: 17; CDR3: AISESSSGRRVSYNEQF
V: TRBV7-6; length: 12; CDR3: ASSPQDRTTEAF
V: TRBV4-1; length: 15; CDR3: ASSQHLSGGPSYEQY
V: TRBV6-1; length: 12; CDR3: ASSAYRAVGEAF
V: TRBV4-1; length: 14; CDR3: ASSQPIAGAIYEQY
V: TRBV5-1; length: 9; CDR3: ASRRYNEQF
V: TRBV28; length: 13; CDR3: ASSLGLTNYNEQF
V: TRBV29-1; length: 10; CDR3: SVELGSYEQY
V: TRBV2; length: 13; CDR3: ASSDERESAGELF
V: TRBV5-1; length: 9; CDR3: ASSLGTEAF
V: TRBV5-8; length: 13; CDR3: VLVGGSATNTEAF
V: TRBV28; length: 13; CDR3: ASSLWAGVDTEAF
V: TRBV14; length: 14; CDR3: ASSQDSRGINYGYT
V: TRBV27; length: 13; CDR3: ASSPLAESSYEQY
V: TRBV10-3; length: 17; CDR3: AISESTAESGRPGETQY
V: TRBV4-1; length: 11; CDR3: ASHGGSTDTQY
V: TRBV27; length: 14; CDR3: ASSSGAQGTSNEQF
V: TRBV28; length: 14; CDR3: ASSSPASGTFYEQY
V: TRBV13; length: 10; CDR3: ASSRKNTEAF
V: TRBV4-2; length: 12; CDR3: ASRDTGSREDSF
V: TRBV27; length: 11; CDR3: ASRLAAVGELF
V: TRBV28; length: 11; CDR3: ASSSLTPYEQY
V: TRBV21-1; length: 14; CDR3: ASSKPGQGAGETQY
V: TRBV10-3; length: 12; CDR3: AISEDGINYGYT
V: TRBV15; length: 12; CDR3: ATSRAWGSGEQY
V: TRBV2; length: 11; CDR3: AGRVSHSYEQY
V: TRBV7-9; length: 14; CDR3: ASSKKTGGEGDTQY
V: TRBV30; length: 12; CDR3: AWSVQAVRQPQH
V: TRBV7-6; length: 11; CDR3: ASSRTSKDGYT
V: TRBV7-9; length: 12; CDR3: ASKPRTSPIEQF
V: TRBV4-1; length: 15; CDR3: ASSPALGQGPTYEQY
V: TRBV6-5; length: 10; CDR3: ASKGTRDEQF
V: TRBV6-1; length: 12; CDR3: ASKLAPNTGELF
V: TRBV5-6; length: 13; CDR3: ASSLWTDPVGTQY
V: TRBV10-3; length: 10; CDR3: AISEPPYEQY
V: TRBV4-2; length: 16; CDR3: ASSQDVGGTELSYEQY
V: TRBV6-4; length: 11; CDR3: ASRKGRPNEQF
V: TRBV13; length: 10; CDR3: ASSPLGGELF
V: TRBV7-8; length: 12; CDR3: ASSFFGGDYEQY
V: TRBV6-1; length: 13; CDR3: ASRPDRDLNTEAF
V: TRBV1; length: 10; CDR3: TSSQFLREQY
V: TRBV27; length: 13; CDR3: ASSPGTSGSVTQY
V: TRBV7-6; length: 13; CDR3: ASSFRDRALNEQF
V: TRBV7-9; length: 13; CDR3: ASSLGGVNTGELF
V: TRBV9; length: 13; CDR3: ASSVTSGGTGELF
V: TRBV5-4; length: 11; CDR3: ASSPVGGNEQF
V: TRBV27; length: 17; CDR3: ASSLQTSEFNEDYNEQF
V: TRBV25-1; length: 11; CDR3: ASSGTGNYGYT
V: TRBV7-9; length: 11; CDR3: ASSLERASGYT
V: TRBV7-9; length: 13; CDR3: ASSFQPGVNEKLF
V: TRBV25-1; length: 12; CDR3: ASSLQGLNTEAF
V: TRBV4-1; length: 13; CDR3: ASSRQGGVYNEQF
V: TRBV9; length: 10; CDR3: ASSVDGHEAF
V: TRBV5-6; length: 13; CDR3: ASSGAGQGIYEQY
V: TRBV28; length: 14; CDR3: ASSLAREGTNEKLF
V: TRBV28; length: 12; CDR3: ASRRLASTDTQY